What follows describes a single T cell receptor beta chain. V lost 2 bases and J 8 bases, leaving 13 bases between the germline ends. The germline CDR1 and CDR2 sequences are MNHEY and SVGAGI. The CDR3 consists of 14 residues. This specimen comes from a study of control samples from healthy donors and cancer patients. Method: immunoSEQ multiplex PCR; TCRdb's copy keeps in-frame clones and lacks some. The repertoire holds some 140,000 clones, with approximately 94% as singletons. The TCR was taken from a man in his forties in good health. This sequence joins TRBV6-5 and TRBJ1-3; D not certain. Sequenced input: blood. The CDR3 loop reads CASSYGVGEDTIYF. Written as DNA, the CDR3 is TGTGCCAGCAGTTACGGGGTTGGAGAGGACACCATATATTTT.